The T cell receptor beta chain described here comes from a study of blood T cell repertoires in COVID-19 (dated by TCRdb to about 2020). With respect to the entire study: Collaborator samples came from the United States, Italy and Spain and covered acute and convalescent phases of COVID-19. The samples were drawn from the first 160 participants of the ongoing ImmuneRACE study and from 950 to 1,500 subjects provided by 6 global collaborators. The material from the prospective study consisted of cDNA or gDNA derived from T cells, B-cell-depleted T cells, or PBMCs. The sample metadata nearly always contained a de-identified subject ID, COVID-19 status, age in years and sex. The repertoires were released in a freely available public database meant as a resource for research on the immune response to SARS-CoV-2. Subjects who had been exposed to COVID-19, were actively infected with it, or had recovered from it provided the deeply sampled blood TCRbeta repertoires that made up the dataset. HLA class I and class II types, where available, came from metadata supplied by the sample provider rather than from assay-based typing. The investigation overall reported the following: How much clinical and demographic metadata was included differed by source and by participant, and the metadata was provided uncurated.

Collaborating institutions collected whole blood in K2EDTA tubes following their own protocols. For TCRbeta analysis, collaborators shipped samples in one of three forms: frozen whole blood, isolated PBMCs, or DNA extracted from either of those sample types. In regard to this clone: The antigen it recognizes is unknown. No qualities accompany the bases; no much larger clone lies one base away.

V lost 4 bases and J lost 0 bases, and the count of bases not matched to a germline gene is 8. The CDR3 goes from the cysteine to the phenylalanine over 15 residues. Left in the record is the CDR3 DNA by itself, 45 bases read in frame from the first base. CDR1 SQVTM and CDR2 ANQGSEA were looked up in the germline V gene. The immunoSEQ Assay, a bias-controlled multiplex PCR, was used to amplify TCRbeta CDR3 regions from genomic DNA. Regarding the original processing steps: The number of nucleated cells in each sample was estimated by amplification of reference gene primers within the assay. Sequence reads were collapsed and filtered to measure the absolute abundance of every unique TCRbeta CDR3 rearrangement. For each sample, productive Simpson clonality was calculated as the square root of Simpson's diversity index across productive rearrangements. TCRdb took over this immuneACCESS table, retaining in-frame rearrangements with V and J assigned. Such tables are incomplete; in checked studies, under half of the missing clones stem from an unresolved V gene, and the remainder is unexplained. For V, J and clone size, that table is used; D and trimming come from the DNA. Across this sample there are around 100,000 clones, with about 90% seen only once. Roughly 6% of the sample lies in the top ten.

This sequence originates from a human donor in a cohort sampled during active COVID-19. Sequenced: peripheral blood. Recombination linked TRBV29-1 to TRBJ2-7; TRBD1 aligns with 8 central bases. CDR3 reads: CSVASRDRPSYEQYF. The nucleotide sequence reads TGCAGCGTTGCCAGCCGGGACAGGCCCTCCTACGAGCAGTACTTC.